These 10 T cell receptor beta chains were sequenced from one sample in a study of control samples from healthy donors and cancer patients. Sequencing was performed with immunoSEQ multiplex PCR; in TCRdb, only in-frame clones are kept and a portion is missing. The sample records around 130,000 clones, around 89% being singletons. The specimen sequenced was blood. All receptors come from a man in his forties or fifties in good health.

This sequence joins TRBV10-2 and TRBJ1-6; D call uncertain. CDR1 is WSHSY, CDR2 SAAADI, per germline. Trimming cost V 8 bases and J 8 bases, with 22 bases left between them. The CDR3 sequence is 16 residues long. The CDR3 reads CASPGYGRRHDSPLHF. The CDR3 DNA is TGCGCCAGCCCGGGTTACGGACGGCGACACGATTCACCCCTCCACTTT.

CDR3 sequence reads: CAWKDRAYGYTF. For the CDR3, the DNA is TGTGCCTGGAAAGACAGGGCCTATGGCTACACCTTC. The gene calls are TRBV30 and TRBJ1-2; 7 bases agree with TRBD1. The germline V gene encodes CDR1 GTSNPN and CDR2 SVGIG (reference sequence). This CDR3 contains 12 residues. The junction had 3 bases not matched to a gene; V was cut back by 4 bases and J by 4 bases.

A note on this clone: In the same sample, other DNA sequences code for this CDR3. J is TRBJ1-4 and V is TRBV5-1; 8 bases line up with TRBD1. With V trimmed by 4 bases and J by 7 bases, 6 bases remained unmatched. CDR1 SGHRS and CDR2 YFSETQ come from the germline V gene. This CDR3 is 14 amino acids long. The CDR3 nucleotides are TGCGCCAGCAGCCCTGGACAGGGAGGTGAAAAACTGTTTTTT. This codes for CASSPGQGGEKLFF.

This clone came up once. The chain uses TRBV5-1 and TRBJ1-1; weak D call: TRBD1 (5 bases). The CDR3 has 15 residues. The V end lost 4 bases, the J end lost 0 bases, and 13 bases lay between the germline ends. In germline, CDR1 is SGHRS, CDR2 YFSETQ. CDR3 amino acids: CASSQQDTLNTEAFF. The CDR3 DNA reads as TGCGCCAGCAGCCAACAGGACACTTTGAACACTGAAGCTTTCTTT.

The CDR3 loop is CASSADSYNSPLHF. CDR3 sequence (DNA): TGTGCCAGCAGCGCCGACAGCTATAATTCACCCCTCCACTTT. The chain uses TRBV7-8 and TRBJ1-6; a possible D gene is TRBD1 (5 bases). In germline, CDR1 is SGHVS, CDR2 FQNEAQ. The CDR3 has 14 amino acids. V shed 5 bases and J shed 3 bases, with 8 bases lying between them.

V usage is TRBV14 and J usage is TRBJ2-7; the D is unclear. Between the trimmed V and J ends, which lost 0 bases and 10 bases, there was a span of 10 bases. Germline CDR1 SGHDN, CDR2 FVKESK. The CDR3 sequence is 12 residues long. The CDR3 coding sequence is TGTGCCAGCAGCCAAGATAGGGTCGGACAGTACTTC. This sequence encodes CASSQDRVGQYF.

The chain recombines TRBV4-1 with TRBJ2-7; 7 nucleotides align to TRBD2. Losses at the gene ends were 0 bases for V and 2 bases for J; bases not matched to a gene: 4. The CDR3 is made up of 15 amino acids. The germline V gene has CDR1 MGHRA and CDR2 YSYEKL. The CDR3 protein is CASSQDFGGAYEQYF. DNA for the CDR3: TGCGCCAGCAGCCAAGATTTTGGGGGGGCCTACGAGCAGTACTTC.

V gene TRBV3-1 (or the pseudogene TRBV3-2) combines with J gene TRBJ1-1; D is possibly TRBD1 (5 bases). The CDR3 contains 14 residues. CDR1 and CDR2 (germline): LGHDT, YNNKEL (reference sequence). The ends were cut back, 4 bases at V and 0 bases at J, with 9 bases in the middle. The CDR3 DNA sequence: TGTGCCAGCAGCCGGCAGGGCATGAACACTGAAGCTTTCTTT. Translating it yields CASSRQGMNTEAFF.

The J gene is TRBJ2-3, the V gene TRBV7-2, with D perhaps matching TRBD2 (5 bases). The germline V and J ends were trimmed by 6 bases and 4 bases, with 20 bases remaining between them. Per the germline V gene, CDR1 is SGHTA and CDR2 is FQGNSA. This CDR3 has 16 residues. CDR3 in DNA: TGTGCCAGCAGGAATACCGACTACGTCGAAGCAGATACGCAGTATTTT. The encoded protein is CASRNTDYVEADTQYF.

This clone was recorded only once. The chain is built from TRBV18 and TRBJ1-2; unclear D gene. Germline V gives CDR1 KGHSH, CDR2 LQKENI. The ends were cut back, 6 bases at V and 7 bases at J, with 15 bases in the middle. The CDR3 loop spans 13 amino acids. The CDR3 sequence is CASSPDGRTGYTF. CDR3 nucleotide sequence: TGTGCCAGCTCCCCTGACGGAAGAACTGGCTACACCTTC.